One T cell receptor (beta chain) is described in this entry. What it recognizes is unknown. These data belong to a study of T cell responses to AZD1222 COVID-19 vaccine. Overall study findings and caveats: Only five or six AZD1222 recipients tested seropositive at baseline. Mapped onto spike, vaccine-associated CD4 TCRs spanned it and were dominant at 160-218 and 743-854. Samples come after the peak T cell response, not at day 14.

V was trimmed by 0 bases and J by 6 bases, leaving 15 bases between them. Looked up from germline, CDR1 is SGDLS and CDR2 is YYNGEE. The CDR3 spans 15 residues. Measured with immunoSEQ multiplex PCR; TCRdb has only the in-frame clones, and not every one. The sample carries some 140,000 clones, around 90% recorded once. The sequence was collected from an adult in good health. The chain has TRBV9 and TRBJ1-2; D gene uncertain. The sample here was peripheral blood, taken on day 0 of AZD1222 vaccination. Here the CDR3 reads CASSVATGEVDGYTF. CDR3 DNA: TGTGCCAGCAGCGTAGCTACCGGGGAAGTGGATGGCTACACCTTC.